The rows below give T cell receptor beta chains drawn from one sample of a study of cytomegalovirus exposure and HLA in healthy donors. Assay used: immunoSEQ multiplex PCR; TCRdb lists only in-frame clones, some missing. This sample has over 100,000 clones, with about 80% found just once. The sequenced material came from PBMCs. Receptor source: a woman aged 45-60 years in good health and CMV-seropositive. The CDR3 runs from the conserved cysteine through the conserved F or W. The order of the fields is CDR3 length, V gene, J gene, clone size, D gene, CDR3 protein, CDR3 DNA. A D gene is named only where the DNA matches it firmly. For some rows the clone size is stated as once, few or many, or as a class when expanded; others skip it.

>15|TRBV7-2|TRBJ2-3|NA|TRBD2
CASSFRREAADTQYF
TGTGCCAGCAGCTTCAGGCGGGAGGCTGCAGATACGCAGTATTTT
>14|TRBV27|TRBJ1-1|NA|TRBD1
CASRLSGGHTEAFF
TGTGCCAGCCGACTTTCAGGGGGCCACACTGAAGCTTTCTTT
>14|TRBV5-6|TRBJ2-7|NA|TRBD1
CASSAGTGLYEQYF
TGTGCCAGCAGCGCCGGGACAGGGCTCTACGAGCAGTACTTC
>15|TRBV13|TRBJ2-7|NA|TRBD2
CASSPGLARGGEQYF
TGTGCCAGCAGCCCGGGACTAGCCCGAGGTGGGGAGCAGTACTTC
>15|TRBV11-1|TRBJ2-1|NA|TRBD1
CASSSRQGAVNEQFF
TGTGCCAGCAGCTCTCGGCAGGGGGCTGTCAATGAGCAGTTCTTC
>13|TRBV5-4|TRBJ2-5|few|TRBD1
CASSSDRSETQYF
TGTGCCAGCAGCTCGGACAGGTCGGAGACCCAGTACTTC
>16|TRBV2|TRBJ2-3|NA|TRBD2
CASRETSGGVTDTQYF
TGTGCCAGCAGGGAGACTAGCGGGGGGGTTACAGATACGCAGTATTTT
>12|TRBV7-9|TRBJ2-7|NA|NA
CSSSFVPGEQYF
TGTTCCAGCAGCTTCGTACCGGGGGAGCAGTACTTC
>17|TRBV7-3|TRBJ2-7|NA|TRBD2
CASPSRTSGGKPNEQYF
TGTGCCAGCCCTTCCCGGACTAGCGGGGGGAAGCCCAACGAGCAGTACTTC
>14|TRBV29-1|TRBJ1-1|few|NA
CSVDGEGSGTEAFF
TGCAGCGTTGATGGGGAGGGGTCAGGGACTGAAGCTTTCTTT
>15|TRBV19|TRBJ2-5|few|TRBD2
CASTASGRALETQYF
TGTGCCAGTACCGCTAGCGGGAGGGCCCTGGAGACCCAGTACTTC
>15|TRBV5-1|TRBJ2-2|NA|TRBD2
CASTPGLPNTGELFF
TGCGCCAGCACACCGGGACTACCGAACACCGGGGAGCTGTTTTTT
>14|TRBV18|TRBJ2-7|NA|TRBD1
CASSSGTGKGEQYF
TGTGCCAGCTCATCCGGGACAGGGAAGGGCGAGCAGTACTTC
>15|TRBV7-2|TRBJ1-2|few|NA
CASSLAQVGRAGYTF
TGTGCCAGCAGCTTAGCGCAAGTGGGGCGCGCTGGCTACACCTTC
>16|TRBV4-1|TRBJ2-4|once|TRBD1
CASSPQIQGAKNSQYF
TGCGCCAGCAGCCCGCAAATACAGGGGGCCAAAAACAGTCAGTACTTC
>16|TRBV7-6|TRBJ2-5|NA|TRBD1
CASSLRDRGYQETQYF
TGTGCCAGCAGCCTCCGGGACAGGGGGTACCAAGAGACCCAGTACTTC
>16|TRBV5-1|TRBJ2-5|NA|TRBD2
CASSSSSGGRRETQYF
TGCGCCAGCAGCTCCTCTAGCGGGGGGAGGAGAGAGACCCAGTACTTC
>14|TRBV7-2|TRBJ1-2|NA|NA
CASSFQSGNYGYTF
TGTGCCAGCAGCTTTCAAAGCGGGAACTATGGCTACACCTTC
>14|TRBV6-5|TRBJ1-1|NA|NA
CASSYGGRNTEAFF
TGTGCCAGCAGTTACGGAGGGCGGAACACTGAAGCTTTCTTT
>16|TRBV18|TRBJ1-1|NA|TRBD1
CASSPTGGRMNTEAFF
TGTGCCAGCTCACCTACAGGGGGGCGAATGAACACTGAAGCTTTCTTT
>15|TRBV7-9|TRBJ2-3|NA|NA
CASSLASPSTDTQYF
TGTGCCAGCAGCTTAGCTAGTCCGAGCACAGATACGCAGTATTTT
>16|TRBV19|TRBJ2-4|NA|NA
CASSTPGQGAKNIQYF
TGTGCCAGTAGTACGCCGGGACAAGGGGCCAAAAACATTCAGTACTTC
>16|TRBV7-3|TRBJ2-1|NA|TRBD2
CASSKLAGDYYNEQFF
TGTGCCAGCAGCAAACTAGCGGGGGATTACTACAATGAGCAGTTCTTC
>14|TRBV19|TRBJ1-3|NA|NA
CASGQSHSGNTIYF
TGTGCCAGTGGACAGTCACACTCTGGAAACACCATATATTTT
>18|TRBV5-4|TRBJ2-1|NA|TRBD2
CASSINSGTASGANEQFF
TGTGCCAGCAGCATCAATTCGGGGACGGCTAGCGGGGCCAATGAGCAGTTCTTC
>14|TRBV5-8|TRBJ2-3|NA|NA
CASSPGLFTDTQYF
TGTGCCAGCAGCCCTGGACTTTTCACAGATACGCAGTATTTT
>13|TRBV18|TRBJ1-1|NA|NA
CASCLEERTEAFF
TGTGCCAGCTGCCTCGAGGAACGCACTGAAGCTTTCTTT
>13|TRBV19|TRBJ1-6|NA|NA
CANQNRYNSPLHF
TGTGCCAATCAAAACAGGTATAATTCACCCCTCCACTTT
>14|TRBV5-6|TRBJ2-7|NA|NA
CASSFRHPAYEQYF
TGTGCCAGCAGCTTTAGACATCCGGCGTACGAGCAGTACTTC
>17|TRBV15|TRBJ2-1|NA|TRBD2
CATSRDRTSGRYNEQFF
TGTGCCACCAGCAGAGATAGGACTAGCGGGAGATACAATGAGCAGTTCTTC
>13|TRBV6-4|TRBJ2-3|NA|NA
CASGQAPTDTQYF
TGTGCCAGCGGGCAGGCACCCACAGATACGCAGTATTTT
>15|TRBV7-6|TRBJ1-1|once|NA
CASSLVGGMVPEAFF
TGTGCCAGCAGCTTAGTGGGGGGGATGGTCCCTGAAGCTTTCTTT
>16|TRBV27|TRBJ2-1|NA|TRBD2
CASSPGTSGSYNEQFF
TGTGCCAGCAGTCCCGGGACTAGCGGCTCCTACAATGAGCAGTTCTTC
>15|TRBV5-1|TRBJ2-2|few|TRBD2
CASSGLAGDTGELFF
TGCGCCAGCAGCGGACTAGCGGGAGACACCGGGGAGCTGTTTTTT
>16|TRBV7-2|TRBJ2-7|NA|TRBD2
CASSLRSGVARYEQYF
TGTGCCAGCAGCTTAAGGAGCGGGGTAGCTAGGTACGAGCAGTACTTC
>13|TRBV10-3|TRBJ2-7|NA|TRBD1
CAISGTGAYEQYF
TGTGCCATCAGTGGGACAGGGGCCTACGAGCAGTACTTC
>17|TRBV5-1|TRBJ2-7|NA|TRBD2
CASSALTSGRGSYEQYF
TGCGCCAGCAGCGCCCTGACTAGCGGGAGAGGTTCCTACGAGCAGTACTTC
>11|TRBV6-1|TRBJ2-3|NA|NA
CASSTRDTQYF
TGTGCCAGCAGTACGAGGGATACGCAGTATTTT
>16|TRBV11-2|TRBJ1-6|NA|NA
CASSLGGVREYSPLHF
TGTGCCAGCAGCTTAGGGGGCGTCAGGGAATATTCACCCCTCCACTTT
>15|TRBV6-6|TRBJ1-1|NA|NA
CASSYSAGEGTEAFF
TGTGCCAGCAGTTACTCCGCGGGGGAGGGGACTGAAGCTTTCTTT
>14|TRBV29-1|TRBJ2-1|NA|NA
CSVVGHSFVNEQFF
TGCAGCGTTGTTGGCCATTCCTTTGTTAATGAGCAGTTCTTC
>18|TRBV4-1|TRBJ2-3|NA|TRBD2
CASSQEGWPGLITDTQYF
TGCGCCAGCAGCCAAGAAGGTTGGCCGGGACTAATCACAGATACGCAGTATTTT
>14|TRBV5-4|TRBJ1-1|NA|TRBD1
CASSLGQGVTEAFF
TGTGCCAGCAGCTTGGGACAGGGGGTCACTGAAGCTTTCTTT
>14|TRBV5-6|TRBJ1-3|NA|NA
CASSLSLRENTIYF
TGTGCCAGCAGCTTGTCACTCCGCGAAAACACCATATATTTT
>15|TRBV6-5|TRBJ2-2|NA|NA
CASSRLRGNTGELFF
TGTGCCAGCAGTCGTCTTAGGGGGAACACCGGGGAGCTGTTTTTT
>16|TRBV7-9|TRBJ2-3|NA|NA
CASSQQAVPHTDTQYF
TGTGCCAGCAGCCAACAGGCGGTCCCCCACACAGATACGCAGTATTTT
>15|TRBV9|TRBJ2-5|few|TRBD1
CASSPGTGGQETQYF
TGTGCCAGCAGCCCCGGGACAGGGGGACAAGAGACCCAGTACTTC
>15|TRBV18|TRBJ1-6|NA|TRBD1
CASSSPTGSNSPLHF
TGTGCCAGCTCCTCTCCGACAGGGTCCAATTCACCCCTCCACTTT